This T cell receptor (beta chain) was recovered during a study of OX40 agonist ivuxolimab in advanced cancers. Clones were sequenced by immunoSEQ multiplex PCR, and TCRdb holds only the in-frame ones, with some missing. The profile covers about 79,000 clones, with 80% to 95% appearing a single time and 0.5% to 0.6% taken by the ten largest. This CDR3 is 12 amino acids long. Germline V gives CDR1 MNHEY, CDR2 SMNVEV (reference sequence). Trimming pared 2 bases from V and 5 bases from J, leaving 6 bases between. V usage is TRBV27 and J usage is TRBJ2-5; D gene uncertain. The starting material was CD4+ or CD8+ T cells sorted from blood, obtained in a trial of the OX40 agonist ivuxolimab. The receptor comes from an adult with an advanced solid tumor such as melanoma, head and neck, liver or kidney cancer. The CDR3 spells CASSLLGETQYF. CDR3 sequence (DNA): TGTGCCAGCAGTTTACTTGGTGAGACCCAGTACTTC.